Only a few counts were recorded for the clone carrying this T cell receptor (beta chain). CDR1 and CDR2 (germline): PRHDT, FYEKMQ (reference sequence). This CDR3 is built from 14 residues. Trimming left V 0 bases short and J 5 bases short, with 8 bases between. The record originates from a study of shared clonotypes between healthy human individuals. Libraries were prepared by immunoSEQ multiplex PCR; TCRdb keeps only in-frame clonotypes and omits some of them. Here the sample spans about 470,000 clones, roughly 77% being singletons. The donors were adults (healthy and HIV-negative) with no recent acute infections or vaccinations. Unsorted samples drew genomic DNA from some 82 million PBMCs.

The sequence came from a woman aged 40 to 49 in good health. Some clones in this sample may be carry-over from other donors' samples. The sample comprised PBMCs. The chain uses TRBV13 and TRBJ2-1; D possibly corresponds to TRBD2 (6 bases). This CDR3 reads CASSLGRRDNEQFF. CDR3 in DNA: TGTGCCAGCAGCTTAGGGCGGAGGGACAATGAGCAGTTCTTC.